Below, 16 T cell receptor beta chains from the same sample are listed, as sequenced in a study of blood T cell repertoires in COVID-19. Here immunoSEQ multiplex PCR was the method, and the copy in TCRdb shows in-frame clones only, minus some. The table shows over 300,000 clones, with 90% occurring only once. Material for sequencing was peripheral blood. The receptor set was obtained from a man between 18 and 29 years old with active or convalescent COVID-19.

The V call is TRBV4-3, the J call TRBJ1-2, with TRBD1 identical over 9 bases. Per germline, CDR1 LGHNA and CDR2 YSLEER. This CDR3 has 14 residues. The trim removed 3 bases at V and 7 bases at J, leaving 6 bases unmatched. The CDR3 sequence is CASSQLDRGFGYTF. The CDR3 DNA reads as TGCGCCAGCAGCCAGTTGGACAGGGGTTTTGGCTACACCTTC.

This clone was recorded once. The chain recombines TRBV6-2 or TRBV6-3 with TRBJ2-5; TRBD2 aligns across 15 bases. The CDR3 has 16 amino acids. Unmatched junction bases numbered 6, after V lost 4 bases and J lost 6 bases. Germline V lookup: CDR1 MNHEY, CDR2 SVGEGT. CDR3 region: CASSFGLAGGLKTQYF. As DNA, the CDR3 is TGTGCCAGCAGTTTCGGACTAGCGGGGGGGCTAAAGACCCAGTACTTC.

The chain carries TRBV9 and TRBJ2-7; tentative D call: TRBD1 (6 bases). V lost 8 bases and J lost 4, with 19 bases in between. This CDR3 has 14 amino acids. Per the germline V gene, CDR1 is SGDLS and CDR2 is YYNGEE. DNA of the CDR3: TGTGCCAGTTCCTCCGGGACATCAAATTACGAGCAGTACTTC. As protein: CASSSGTSNYEQYF.

CDR3 residues: CASSTAFVGERGTYEQYF. Written as DNA, the CDR3 is TGTGCCAGCAGCACCGCTTTTGTCGGGGAGCGGGGAACCTACGAGCAGTACTTC. The rearrangement links TRBV7-9 to TRBJ2-7, with 7 positions matching TRBD2. With 5 bases clipped from V and 2 bases from J, the junction kept 18 bases outside the gene matches. Germline lookup yields CDR1 SEHNR and CDR2 FQNEAQ (reference sequence). This CDR3 contains 18 residues.

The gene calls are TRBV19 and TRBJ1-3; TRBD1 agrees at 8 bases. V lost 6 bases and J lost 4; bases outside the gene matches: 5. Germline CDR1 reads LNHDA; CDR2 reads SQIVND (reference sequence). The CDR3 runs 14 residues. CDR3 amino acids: CASRDRASGNTIYF. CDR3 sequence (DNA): TGTGCCAGTAGGGACAGGGCATCCGGAAACACCATATATTTT.

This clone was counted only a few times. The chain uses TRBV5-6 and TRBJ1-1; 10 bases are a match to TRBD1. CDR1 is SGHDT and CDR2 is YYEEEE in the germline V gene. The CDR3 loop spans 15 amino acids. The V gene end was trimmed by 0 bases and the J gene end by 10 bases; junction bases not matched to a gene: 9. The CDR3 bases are TGTGCCAGCAGCTTGGCCGGGACAGGGGCGATTGGAGCTTTCTTT. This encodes CASSLAGTGAIGAFF. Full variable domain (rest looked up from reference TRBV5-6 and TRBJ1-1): DAGVTQSPTHLIKTRGQQVTLRCSPKSGHDTVSWYQQALGQGPQFIFQYYEEEERQRGNFPDRFSGHQFPNYSSELNVNALLLGDSALYLCASSLAGTGAIGAFFGQGTRLTVV.

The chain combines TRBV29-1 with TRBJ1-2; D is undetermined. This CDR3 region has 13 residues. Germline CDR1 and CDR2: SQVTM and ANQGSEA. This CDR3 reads CSSHGGANYGYTF. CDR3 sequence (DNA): TGCAGTTCACACGGCGGAGCTAACTATGGCTACACCTTC.

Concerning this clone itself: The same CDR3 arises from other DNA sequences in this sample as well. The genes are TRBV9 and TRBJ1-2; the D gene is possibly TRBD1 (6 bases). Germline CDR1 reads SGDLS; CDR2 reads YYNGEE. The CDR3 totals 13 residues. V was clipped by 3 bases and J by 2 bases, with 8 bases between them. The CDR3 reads CASSEGVNYGYTF. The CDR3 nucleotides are TGTGCCAGCAGCGAGGGGGTGAACTATGGCTACACCTTC.

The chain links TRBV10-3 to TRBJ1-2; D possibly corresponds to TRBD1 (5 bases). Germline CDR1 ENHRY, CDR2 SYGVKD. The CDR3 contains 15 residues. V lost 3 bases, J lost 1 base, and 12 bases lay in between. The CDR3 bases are TGTGCCATCAGTGAAAGGCAGGGCTTTAACTATGGCTACACCTTC. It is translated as CAISERQGFNYGYTF.

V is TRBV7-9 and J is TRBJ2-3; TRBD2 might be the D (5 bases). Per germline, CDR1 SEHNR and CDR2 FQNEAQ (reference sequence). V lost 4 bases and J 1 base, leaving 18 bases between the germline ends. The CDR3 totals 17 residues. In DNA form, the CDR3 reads TGTGCCAGCAGCTCGCCGGAAGTGGGAGTCGGCACAGATACGCAGTATTTT. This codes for CASSSPEVGVGTDTQYF.

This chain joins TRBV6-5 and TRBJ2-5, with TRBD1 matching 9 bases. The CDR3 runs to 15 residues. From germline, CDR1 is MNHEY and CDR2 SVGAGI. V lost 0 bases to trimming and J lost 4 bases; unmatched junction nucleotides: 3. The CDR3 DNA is TGTGCCAGCAGTTACTCAACAGGGGGCCGAGAGACCCAGTACTTC. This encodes CASSYSTGGRETQYF.

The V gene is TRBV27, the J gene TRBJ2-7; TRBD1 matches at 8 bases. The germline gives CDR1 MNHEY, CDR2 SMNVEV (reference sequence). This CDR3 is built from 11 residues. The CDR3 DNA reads TGTGAGACCCAGGGGGCTTACGAGCAGTACTTC. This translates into CETQGAYEQYF.

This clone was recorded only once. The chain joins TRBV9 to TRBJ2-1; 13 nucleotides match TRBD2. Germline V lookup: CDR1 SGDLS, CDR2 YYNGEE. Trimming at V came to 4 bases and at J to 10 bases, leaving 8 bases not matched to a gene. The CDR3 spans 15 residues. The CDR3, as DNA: TGTGCCAGCAGCCCGACTAGCGGGGGGCAAGCCGAGCAGTTCTTC. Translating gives CASSPTSGGQAEQFF.

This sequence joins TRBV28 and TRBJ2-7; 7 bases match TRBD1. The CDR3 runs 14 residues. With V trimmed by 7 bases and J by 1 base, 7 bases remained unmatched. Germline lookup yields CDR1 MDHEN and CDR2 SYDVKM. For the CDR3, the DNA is TGTGCCAGCAAAAAGACAGGGTTGTCCTACGAGCAGTACTTC. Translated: CASKKTGLSYEQYF.

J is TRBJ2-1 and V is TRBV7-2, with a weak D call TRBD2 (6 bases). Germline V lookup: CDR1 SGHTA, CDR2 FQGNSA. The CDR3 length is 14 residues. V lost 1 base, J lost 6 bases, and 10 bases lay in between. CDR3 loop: CASSLGLASNEQFF. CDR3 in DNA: TGTGCCAGCAGCTTAGGGCTAGCGTCCAATGAGCAGTTCTTC.

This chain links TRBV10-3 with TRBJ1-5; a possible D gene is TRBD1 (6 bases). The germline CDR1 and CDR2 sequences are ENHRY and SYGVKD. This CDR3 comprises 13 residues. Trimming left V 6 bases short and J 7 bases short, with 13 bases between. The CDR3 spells CAIRDREGQPQHF. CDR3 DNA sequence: TGTGCCATCAGGGACAGAGAGGGGCAGCCCCAGCATTTT.